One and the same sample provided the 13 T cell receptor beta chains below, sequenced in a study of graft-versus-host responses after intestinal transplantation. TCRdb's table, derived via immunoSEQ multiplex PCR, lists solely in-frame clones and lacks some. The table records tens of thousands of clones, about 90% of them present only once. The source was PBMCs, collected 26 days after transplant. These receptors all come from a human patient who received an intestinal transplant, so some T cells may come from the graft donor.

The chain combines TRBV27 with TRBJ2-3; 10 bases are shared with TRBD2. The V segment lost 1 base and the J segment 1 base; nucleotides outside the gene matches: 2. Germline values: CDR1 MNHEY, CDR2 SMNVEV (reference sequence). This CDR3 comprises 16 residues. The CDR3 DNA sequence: TGTGCCAGCAGTTTATTGCTAGCGGGGGGCACAGATACGCAGTATTTT. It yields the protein CASSLLLAGGTDTQYF.

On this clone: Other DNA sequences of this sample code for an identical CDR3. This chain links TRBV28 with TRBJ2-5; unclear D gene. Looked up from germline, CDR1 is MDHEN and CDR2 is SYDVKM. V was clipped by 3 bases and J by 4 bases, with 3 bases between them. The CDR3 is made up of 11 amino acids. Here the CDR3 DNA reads TGTGCCAGCAGTTTCGGAGAGACCCAGTACTTC. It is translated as CASSFGETQYF.

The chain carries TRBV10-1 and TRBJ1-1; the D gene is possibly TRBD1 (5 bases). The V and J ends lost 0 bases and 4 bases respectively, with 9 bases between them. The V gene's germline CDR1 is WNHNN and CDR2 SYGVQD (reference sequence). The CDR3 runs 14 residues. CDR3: CASSESLGGTEAFF. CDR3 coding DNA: TGCGCCAGCAGTGAGTCGTTGGGGGGCACTGAAGCTTTCTTT.

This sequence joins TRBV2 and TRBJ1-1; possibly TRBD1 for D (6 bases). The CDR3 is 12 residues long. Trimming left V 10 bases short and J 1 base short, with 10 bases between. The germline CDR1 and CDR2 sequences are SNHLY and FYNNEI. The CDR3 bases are TGTGCCATTTTCAGGGGGAACACTGAAGCTTTCTTT. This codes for CAIFRGNTEAFF.

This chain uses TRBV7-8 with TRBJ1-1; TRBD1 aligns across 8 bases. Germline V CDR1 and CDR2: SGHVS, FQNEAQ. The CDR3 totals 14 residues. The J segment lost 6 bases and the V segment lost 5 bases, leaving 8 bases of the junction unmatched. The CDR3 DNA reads TGTGCCAGCAGCCCTATTCACAGGGGGGCTGAAGCTTTCTTT. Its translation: CASSPIHRGAEAFF.

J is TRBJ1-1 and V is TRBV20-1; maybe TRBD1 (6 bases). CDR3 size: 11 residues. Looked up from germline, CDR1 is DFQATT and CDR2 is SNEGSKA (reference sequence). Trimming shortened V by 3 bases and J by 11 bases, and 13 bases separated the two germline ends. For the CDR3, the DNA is TGCAGTGCTAGTCCAGGGGAGAACGCTTTCTTT. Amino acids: CSASPGENAFF.

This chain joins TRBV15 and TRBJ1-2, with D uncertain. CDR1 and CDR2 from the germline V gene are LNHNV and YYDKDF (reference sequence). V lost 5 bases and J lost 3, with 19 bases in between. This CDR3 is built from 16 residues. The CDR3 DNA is TGTGCCACCAGCCAAGGTGGGCGGGATGGCGACTATGGCTACACCTTC. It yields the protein CATSQGGRDGDYGYTF.

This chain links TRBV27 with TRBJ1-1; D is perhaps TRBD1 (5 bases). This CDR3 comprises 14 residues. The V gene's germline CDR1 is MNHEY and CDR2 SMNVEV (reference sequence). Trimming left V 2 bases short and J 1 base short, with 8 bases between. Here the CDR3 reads CASSLQGSNTEAFF. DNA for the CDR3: TGTGCCAGCAGTTTACAGGGTTCGAACACTGAAGCTTTCTTT.

The CDR3 reads CASSPPGEEETQYF. The CDR3 DNA reads TGTGCCAGCAGCCCCCCCGGGGAAGAGGAGACCCAGTACTTC. The rearrangement links TRBV9 to TRBJ2-5; D is possibly TRBD2 (5 bases). The germline CDR1 and CDR2 sequences are SGDLS and YYNGEE. Trimming cost V 4 bases and J 5 bases, with 15 bases left between them. This CDR3 region has 14 residues.

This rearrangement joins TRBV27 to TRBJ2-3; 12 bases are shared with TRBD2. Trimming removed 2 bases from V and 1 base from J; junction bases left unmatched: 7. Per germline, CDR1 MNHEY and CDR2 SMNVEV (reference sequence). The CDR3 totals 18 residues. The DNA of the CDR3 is TGTGCCAGCAGTTTACTGGGACTAGCGGGCCCCCGCACAGATACGCAGTATTTT. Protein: CASSLLGLAGPRTDTQYF.

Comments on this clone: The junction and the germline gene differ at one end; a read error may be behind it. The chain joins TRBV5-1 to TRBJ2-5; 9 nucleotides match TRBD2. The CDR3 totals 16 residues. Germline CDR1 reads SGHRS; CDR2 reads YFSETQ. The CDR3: CASSLGVAGEQGTQYF. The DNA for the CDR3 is TGCGCCAGCAGCTTGGGGGTAGCGGGAGAGCAAGGGACCCAGTACTTC.

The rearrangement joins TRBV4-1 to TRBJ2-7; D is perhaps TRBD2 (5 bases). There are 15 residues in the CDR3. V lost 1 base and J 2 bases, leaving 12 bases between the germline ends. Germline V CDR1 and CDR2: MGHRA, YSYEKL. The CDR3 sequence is CASSQADRDAYEQYF. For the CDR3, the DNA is TGCGCCAGCAGCCAAGCTGACCGGGATGCCTACGAGCAGTACTTC.

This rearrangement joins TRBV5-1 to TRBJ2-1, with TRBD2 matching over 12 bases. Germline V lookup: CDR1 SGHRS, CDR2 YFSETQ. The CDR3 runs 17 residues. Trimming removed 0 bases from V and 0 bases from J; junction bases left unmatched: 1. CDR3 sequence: CASSLGTSGISYNEQFF. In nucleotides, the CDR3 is TGCGCCAGCAGCTTGGGGACTAGCGGGATCTCCTACAATGAGCAGTTCTTC.